The 31 T cell receptor beta chains below all came from one sample that was sequenced in a study of vaccination effects on CD4 cells after COVID-19. Culturing for nine to ten days preceded CD4+ T cell isolation. Measured with immunoSEQ multiplex PCR; TCRdb has only the in-frame clones, and not every one. The data show 25,000 to 35,000 clones, approximately 70% seen once. Their antigens are not known. Specimen: CD4+ T cells from PBMCs cultured without peptide, collected before COVID-19 vaccination. The receptor set was obtained from a human donor who received a COVID-19 vaccine.

The J gene is TRBJ1-2, the V gene TRBV6-6; 7 bases align to TRBD1. The CDR3 contains 15 residues. V was pared by 6 bases and J by 2 bases, with 9 bases of the junction left unmatched. The germline V gene encodes CDR1 MNHNY and CDR2 SVGAGI (reference sequence). The CDR3 reads CASRPIGTVNYGYTF. CDR3 coding DNA: TGTGCCAGCAGACCAATCGGGACAGTAAACTATGGCTACACCTTC.

The chain employs TRBV11-2 and TRBJ2-5; D perhaps matches TRBD1 (6 bases). V was clipped by 2 bases and J by 0 bases, with 16 bases between them. Per germline, CDR1 SGHAT and CDR2 FQNNGV. The CDR3 length is 17 residues. CDR3 in amino acids: CASSLNSGQLYQETQYF. CDR3 nucleotide sequence: TGTGCCAGCAGCTTAAACTCCGGACAGCTGTACCAAGAGACCCAGTACTTC.

The chain employs TRBV6-4 and TRBJ2-1; tentatively, D is TRBD2 (7 bases). The germline V gene encodes CDR1 MRHNA and CDR2 SNTAGT. V was pared by 2 bases and J by 7 bases, with 12 bases between. The CDR3 length is 14 residues. CDR3 loop: CASSDERGGNEQFF. CDR3 sequence (DNA): TGTGCCAGCAGTGACGAGAGGGGGGGAAATGAGCAGTTCTTC.

This clone was detected a few times. V is TRBV10-1 and J is TRBJ1-1; D not certain. V was trimmed by 3 bases and J by 11 bases, leaving 16 bases between them. In germline, CDR1 is WNHNN, CDR2 SYGVQD (reference sequence). The CDR3 is made up of 13 amino acids. The CDR3 DNA reads as TGCGCCAGCAGTGAAGGACTATACCCCCGGGCTTTCTTT. This gives the protein CASSEGLYPRAFF.

Only a few counts were recorded for this clone. V usage is TRBV9 and J usage is TRBJ1-5; TRBD1 might be the D (5 bases). CDR1 is SGDLS, CDR2 YYNGEE, per germline. V was trimmed by 3 bases and J by 7 bases, leaving 17 bases between them. There are 15 residues in the CDR3. CDR3 sequence reads: CASSAGGGYTQPQHF. CDR3 nucleotides: TGTGCCAGCAGCGCTGGGGGGGGGTACACGCAGCCCCAGCATTTT. The full variable domain, with the rest looked up from reference TRBV9 and TRBJ1-5, is DSGVTQTPKHLITATGQRVTLRCSPRSGDLSVYWYQQSLDQGLQFLIQYYNGEERAKGNILERFSAQQFPDLHSELNLSSLELGDSALYFCASSAGGGYTQPQHFGDGTRLSIL.

The chain joins TRBV5-1 to TRBJ2-2, with 8 positions matching TRBD1. Germline V gene data show CDR1 as SGHRS and CDR2 as YFSETQ. After removal of 4 bases from V and 6 bases from J, the junction contained 5 bases not matched to a gene. The CDR3 covers 14 residues. The DNA of the CDR3 is TGCGCCAGCAGCGTGGACAGGGAGGCCGGGGAGCTGTTTTTT. Translating gives CASSVDREAGELFF.

This clone was recorded a few times. This chain joins TRBV7-9 and TRBJ1-1, with unresolved D. Per germline, CDR1 SEHNR and CDR2 FQNEAQ (reference sequence). V was clipped by 1 base and J by 9 bases, with 9 bases between them. This CDR3 is 12 amino acids long. CDR3 bases: TGTGCCAGCAGCTTAGTTGAACAGAAAGCTTTCTTT. This codes for CASSLVEQKAFF.

This CDR3 reads CASSRDSYNEQFF. The CDR3 DNA is TGTGCCAGCAGTCGGGATTCCTACAATGAGCAGTTCTTC. The chain carries TRBV12-3 or TRBV12-4 and TRBJ2-1; TRBD2 might be the D (5 bases). There are 13 residues in the CDR3. V was clipped by 5 bases and J by 1 base, with 6 bases between them.

The V call is TRBV7-2, the J call TRBJ2-1; no definite D call. The CDR3 is made up of 15 amino acids. Germline assignment: CDR1 SGHTA and CDR2 FQGNSA. Trimming cost V 5 bases and J 4 bases, with 15 bases left between them. CDR3 coding DNA: TGTGCCAGCAGCGCCCAGGCAGTGGGTTACAATGAGCAGTTCTTC. Protein: CASSAQAVGYNEQFF.

This clone was found a few times. The chain uses TRBV25-1 and TRBJ1-5, with TRBD1 matching 7 bases. V shed 6 bases and J 7 bases; nucleotides not matched to a gene: 9. CDR1 MGHDK and CDR2 SYGVNS come from the germline V gene. The CDR3 has 14 amino acids. CDR3 amino acids: CASRQTGERQPQHF. Written as DNA, the CDR3 is TGTGCCAGCAGGCAAACAGGGGAGAGACAGCCCCAGCATTTT.

The sample holds a few counts of this clone. V usage is TRBV2 and J usage is TRBJ2-2, with 11 nucleotides matching TRBD1. V was clipped by 7 bases and J by 6 bases; unmatched bases: 7. The CDR3 contains 15 residues. Germline CDR1 and CDR2: SNHLY and FYNNEI. The CDR3 DNA follows: TGTGCCAGCACCGCCAGGACAGGGGGCGCCGGGGAGCTGTTTTTT. This encodes CASTARTGGAGELFF.

As to this clone: Because the CDR3's place on the DNA is in doubt, the DNA is left out and the CDR3 is given as listed by TCRdb. The V and J genes are TRBV10-1 and TRBJ2-7; TRBD2 is the table's D call and was not checked against the DNA. Germline CDR1 WNHNN, CDR2 SYGVQD (reference sequence). The CDR3 is 14 amino acids in total, end residues counted. The chain's CDR3 is CASSTSGNPYEQYF.

The genes are TRBV6-5 and TRBJ1-3, with D unclear. Germline V lookup: CDR1 MNHEY, CDR2 SVGAGI. Trimming removed 6 bases from V and 8 bases from J, with 17 bases in between. The CDR3 has 14 amino acids. The CDR3 DNA reads as TGTGCCAGCAGCCCCCCCCGAGGTAGAGACACCATATATTTT. Translating it yields CASSPPRGRDTIYF.

In this sample, this clone turned up a few times. Compared with germline, one end of the junction differs, possibly owing to a read error. The rearrangement joins TRBV6-2 or TRBV6-3 to TRBJ1-6, with D possibly matching TRBD1 (6 bases). Germline V gene lookup returns CDR1 MNHEY and CDR2 SVGEGT. This CDR3 contains 15 residues. CDR3 bases: TGTGCCAGCAGTCACTCGGACAGACTTAATTCACCCCTCCACTTT. Amino acids: CASSHSDRLNSPLHF.

The chain links TRBV18 to TRBJ1-1, with D unresolved. Trimming left V 3 bases short and J 3 bases short, with 11 bases between. CDR3 length: 14 amino acids. CDR1 KGHSH and CDR2 LQKENI come from the germline V gene. The CDR3 region is CASSPLEVDTEAFF. The CDR3, as DNA: TGTGCCAGCTCACCCCTTGAGGTGGACACTGAAGCTTTCTTT.

The chain carries TRBV5-5 and TRBJ2-7, with D unclear. V was trimmed by 1 base and J by 2 bases, leaving 10 bases between them. This CDR3 has 14 amino acids. The germline V gene encodes CDR1 SGHKS and CDR2 YYEKEE (reference sequence). The CDR3 region is CASSLSQGPYEQYF. CDR3 bases: TGTGCCAGCAGCTTGTCGCAAGGCCCCTACGAGCAGTACTTC.

This sequence joins TRBV24-1 and TRBJ2-3; 8 bases align to TRBD1. Germline-derived CDR1 and CDR2 are KGHDR and SFDVKD. This CDR3 is built from 15 residues. Trimming at V came to 7 bases and at J to 2 bases, leaving 7 bases not matched to a gene. CDR3 sequence (DNA): TGTGCCACCAGGATAGGGACAGGCCCCACAGATACGCAGTATTTT. Residues: CATRIGTGPTDTQYF.

The J gene is TRBJ2-7, the V gene TRBV2, with D unclear. The CDR3 consists of 11 residues. The V gene's germline CDR1 is SNHLY and CDR2 FYNNEI. Trimming removed 7 bases at V and 2 bases at J, with 6 bases between. CDR3 coding DNA: TGTGCCAGCACCTCGACCTACGAGCAGTACTTC. Translation gives CASTSTYEQYF.

The V and J genes are TRBV5-1 and TRBJ2-3; 7 bases are shared with TRBD1. Trimming cost V 2 bases and J 1 base; bases outside gene matches: 4. Looked up from germline, CDR1 is SGHRS and CDR2 is YFSETQ. The CDR3 length is 15 residues. For the CDR3, the DNA is TGCGCCAGCAGCTTATCTGGACAGGGCACAGATACGCAGTATTTT. It is translated as CASSLSGQGTDTQYF.

This chain connects TRBV25-1 to TRBJ2-7; 7 positions match TRBD2. Per the germline V gene, CDR1 is MGHDK and CDR2 is SYGVNS. Trimming at V came to 5 bases and at J to 7 bases, leaving 5 bases not matched to a gene. The CDR3 runs 12 residues. CDR3 protein: CASSKGTKEQYF. CDR3 coding DNA: TGTGCCAGCAGTAAAGGGACTAAAGAGCAGTACTTC.

The J gene is TRBJ2-1, the V gene TRBV2; no clear D. The CDR3 length is 13 residues. Looked up from germline, CDR1 is SNHLY and CDR2 is FYNNEI. The V end lost 6 bases, the J end lost 6 bases, and 12 bases lay between the germline ends. The CDR3 here is CASRHDGVNEQFF. As DNA, the CDR3 is TGTGCCAGCAGACACGATGGGGTCAATGAGCAGTTCTTC.

This clone came up once. The rearrangement links TRBV6-1 to TRBJ2-1; D may match TRBD1 or TRBD2 (6 bases each). Germline V gene data show CDR1 as MNHNS and CDR2 as SASEGT. V lost 2 bases and J 3 bases, leaving 11 bases between the germline ends. The CDR3 has 15 residues. CDR3 DNA: TGTGCCAGCAGTGAAAGAGGGGGGTACTACAATGAGCAGTTCTTC. This encodes CASSERGGYYNEQFF.

The chain joins TRBV6-5 to TRBJ1-3; tentatively, D is TRBD1 (6 bases). V shed 9 bases and J shed 4 bases, with 13 bases lying between them. The CDR3 runs to 13 residues. The germline V gene encodes CDR1 MNHEY and CDR2 SVGAGI. CDR3 bases: TGTGCCAGTTCAGGGGATTCCGGAAACACCATATATTTT. Encoded protein: CASSGDSGNTIYF.

Comments on this clone: Within the sample, other DNA sequences also encode this same CDR3. The chain recombines TRBV5-1 with TRBJ1-4, with a weak D call TRBD1 (6 bases). The germline CDR1 and CDR2 sequences are SGHRS and YFSETQ. V was trimmed by 4 bases and J by 6 bases, leaving 22 bases between them. This CDR3 has 17 residues. As DNA, the CDR3 is TGCGCCAGCAGCCCCCGCCAGGGGCCCTATAGAGATGAAAAACTGTTTTTT. Encoded protein: CASSPRQGPYRDEKLFF.

This clone showed up just once. The rearrangement links TRBV29-1 to TRBJ1-1, with D tentatively TRBD1 (5 bases). Germline assignment: CDR1 SQVTM and CDR2 ANQGSEA. CDR3 length equals 11 residues. V was shortened by 6 bases and J by 0 bases, with 5 bases between the two germline ends. CDR3 protein: CSVTVNTEAFF. Written as DNA, the CDR3 is TGCAGCGTGACAGTGAACACTGAAGCTTTCTTT. Using reference TRBV29-1 and TRBJ1-1 for the parts outside the CDR3, the full variable domain is SAVISQKPSRDICQRGTSLTIQCQVDSQVTMMFWYRQQPGQSLTLIATANQGSEATYESGFVIDKFPISRPNLTFSTLTVSNMSPEDSSIYLCSVTVNTEAFFGQGTRLTVV.

This chain links TRBV14 with TRBJ1-1; D is unresolved. CDR3 length: 16 residues. Germline V lookup: CDR1 SGHDN, CDR2 FVKESK. V was cut by 4 bases and J by 3 bases, with 18 bases left in between. The CDR3 DNA reads as TGTGCCAGCAGCCCCCCGGACCCAACGGCTGACACTGAAGCTTTCTTT. This encodes CASSPPDPTADTEAFF.

Judged by abundance, this clone is medium-sized (0.01 to 0.1%). The chain is built from TRBV5-4 and TRBJ2-5, with D possibly being TRBD1 (6 bases). V dropped 2 bases and J dropped 2 bases, with 10 bases sitting between them. Germline CDR1 SGHNT, CDR2 YYREEE (reference sequence). The length of the CDR3 is 14 residues. The CDR3 DNA sequence: TGTGCCAGCAGCTTACAGGGAGCTCAAGAGACCCAGTACTTC. It specifies CASSLQGAQETQYF.

The J gene is TRBJ2-1, the V gene TRBV5-1; D is unclear. Germline-derived CDR1 and CDR2 are SGHRS and YFSETQ. This CDR3 spans 13 amino acids. V lost 3 bases, J lost 10 bases, and 14 bases lay in between. CDR3 protein: CASSYNQDGEQFF. CDR3 DNA sequence: TGCGCCAGCAGCTACAATCAGGATGGGGAGCAGTTCTTC. Full variable domain (missing parts from reference TRBV5-1 and TRBJ2-1): KAGVTQTPRYLIKTRGQQVTLSCSPISGHRSVSWYQQTPGQGLQFLFEYFSETQRNKGNFPGRFSGRQFSNSRSEMNVSTLELGDSALYLCASSYNQDGEQFFGPGTRLTVL.

This clone was detected a few times. The chain combines TRBV7-9 with TRBJ1-4; 8 bases agree with TRBD1. The CDR3 runs to 16 residues. Looked up from germline, CDR1 is SEHNR and CDR2 is FQNEAQ (reference sequence). V lost 1 base and J lost 8; bases outside the gene matches: 9. The CDR3 DNA reads TGTGCCAGCAGCTTAGTAGGGCTCGGACAGGGAGAAAAACTGTTTTTT. As protein: CASSLVGLGQGEKLFF.

This rearrangement joins TRBV6-2 or TRBV6-3 to TRBJ1-2; possible D gene TRBD1, 5 bases. CDR1 is MNHEY, CDR2 SVGEGT, per germline. This CDR3 has 13 amino acids. V was trimmed by 2 bases and J by 7 bases, leaving 11 bases between them. The DNA of the CDR3 is TGTGCCAGCAGTTACGGGGGACGACCTGGCTACACCTTC. The encoded protein is CASSYGGRPGYTF.

The chain links TRBV18 to TRBJ2-3, with D unclear. The CDR3 is 15 amino acids. CDR1 is KGHSH, CDR2 LQKENI, per germline. Trimming shortened V by 0 bases and J by 4 bases, and 11 bases separated the two germline ends. CDR3 region: CASSPPGRLPDTQYF. CDR3 DNA: TGTGCCAGCTCACCACCGGGCAGGCTACCAGATACGCAGTATTTT.